Given below is one T cell receptor (beta chain) in context. This sample is part of a study of blood T cell repertoires in COVID-19. At the level of the study: Samples taken during acute and convalescent COVID-19 were collected in the United States, Italy and Spain. T cells, B-cell-depleted T cells, or PBMCs provided the cDNA or gDNA that served as material.

The authors' processing: Estimated nucleated cell counts came from reference gene primer amplification. Profiled with immunoSEQ multiplex PCR; TCRdb holds only in-frame clones, not every one. The DNA gave D and trimming, while V, J and clone size come from that table. The sample holds under 300,000 clones, 75% to 90% seen once. The sequence came from a man aged 60-69 years who had recovered from COVID-19. The sequenced sample consisted of peripheral blood.

The CDR3 reads CASSQGMGGYTF. In nucleotides, the CDR3 is TGTGCCAGCAGCCAGGGGATGGGTGGCTACACCTTC. The chain uses TRBV12-3 or TRBV12-4 and TRBJ1-2; D is possibly TRBD1 (6 bases). Trimming took 6 bases from V and 7 from J, leaving 12 bases between them. The CDR3 consists of 12 residues.